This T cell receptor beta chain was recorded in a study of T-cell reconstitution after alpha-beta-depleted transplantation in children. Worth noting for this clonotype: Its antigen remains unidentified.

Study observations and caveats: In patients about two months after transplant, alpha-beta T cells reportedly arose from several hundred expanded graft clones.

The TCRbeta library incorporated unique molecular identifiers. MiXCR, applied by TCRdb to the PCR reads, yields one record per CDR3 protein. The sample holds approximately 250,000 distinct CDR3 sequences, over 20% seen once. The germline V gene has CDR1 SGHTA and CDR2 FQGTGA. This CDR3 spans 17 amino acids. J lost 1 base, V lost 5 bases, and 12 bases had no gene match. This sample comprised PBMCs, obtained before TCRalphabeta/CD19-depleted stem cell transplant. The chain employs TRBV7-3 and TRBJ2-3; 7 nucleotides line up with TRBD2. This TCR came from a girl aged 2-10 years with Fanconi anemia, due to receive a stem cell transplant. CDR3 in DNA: TGTGCCAGCAGCACCACGCGGGGGAGGCAGGGCACAGATACGCAGTATTTT. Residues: CASSTTRGRQGTDTQYF.